These 21 T cell receptor beta chains share one sample of origin, sequenced in a study of cytomegalovirus exposure and HLA in healthy donors. It was with 60 Vbeta and 13 Jbeta primers that the PCR ran. Assay: immunoSEQ multiplex PCR; the TCRdb copy retains only in-frame clones and omits some. The sample lists fewer than 110,000 clones, around three quarters occurring once. Sequenced input: PBMCs. The receptor source for this set is a man aged 25-45 years in good health and CMV-seronegative.

The rearrangement joins TRBV5-1 to TRBJ2-1, with a possible D match to TRBD2 (6 bases). The germline V and J ends were trimmed by 3 bases and 6 bases, with 13 bases remaining between them. This CDR3 is built from 14 residues. Germline CDR1 and CDR2: SGHRS and YFSETQ. CDR3 region: CASSSPRGGNEQFF. The CDR3 DNA sequence: TGCGCCAGCAGCTCCCCACGGGGAGGCAATGAGCAGTTCTTC.

The chain links TRBV4-1 to TRBJ1-4; D remains unclear. CDR1 MGHRA and CDR2 YSYEKL come from the germline V gene. The CDR3 totals 15 residues. Trimming removed 0 bases from V and 4 bases from J, with 9 bases in between. As DNA, the CDR3 is TGCGCCAGCAGCCAAGAGGGAGGAATTAATGAAAAACTGTTTTTT. Translating gives CASSQEGGINEKLFF.

V is TRBV5-1 and J is TRBJ2-5, with 9 bases that match TRBD2. The ends lost 5 bases at V and 4 bases at J; junction bases unmatched: 3. The CDR3 loop spans 13 amino acids. Germline CDR1 SGHRS, CDR2 YFSETQ. The CDR3 here is CASRGGRGETQYF. The CDR3 DNA sequence: TGCGCCAGCAGAGGCGGGAGGGGAGAGACCCAGTACTTC.

This chain connects TRBV5-4 to TRBJ2-1; TRBD2 is a possible D gene (5 bases). CDR1 and CDR2 (germline): SGHNT, YYREEE (reference sequence). The CDR3 is 14 amino acids. The V and J ends lost 0 bases and 8 bases respectively, with 12 bases between them. In DNA, the CDR3 is TGTGCCAGCAGCTTGGAAGGGCCGGAGGATGAGCAGTTCTTC. The encoded protein is CASSLEGPEDEQFF.

This chain joins TRBV11-2 and TRBJ1-1; D perhaps matches TRBD1 (6 bases). The V end lost 6 bases, the J end lost 5 bases, and 19 bases lay between the germline ends. The CDR3 spans 15 residues. Germline V lookup: CDR1 SGHAT, CDR2 FQNNGV. Here the CDR3 reads CASRAAAGAGTEAFF. The DNA for the CDR3 is TGTGCCAGCAGAGCCGCGGCGGGGGCTGGGACTGAAGCTTTCTTT.

The chain combines TRBV9 with TRBJ2-3; D is unresolved. CDR1 SGDLS and CDR2 YYNGEE come from the germline V gene. The V end lost 3 bases, the J end lost 2 bases, and 4 bases lay between the germline ends. The CDR3 length is 12 residues. The CDR3 sequence: CASSGYTDTQYF. In nucleotides, the CDR3 is TGTGCCAGCAGCGGCTACACAGATACGCAGTATTTT.

This chain connects TRBV6-1 to TRBJ1-2; D gene ambiguous. V lost 5 bases to trimming and J lost 6 bases, with 10 bases between them. The CDR3 length is 12 residues. Germline loops: CDR1 MNHNS, CDR2 SASEGT. DNA for the CDR3: TGTGCCAGCAGTATAGAAATTAATGGCTACACCTTC. It translates to CASSIEINGYTF.

The rearrangement uses TRBV18 and TRBJ1-4; 8 bases line up with TRBD1. Germline CDR1 and CDR2: KGHSH and LQKENI. The CDR3 totals 14 residues. V lost 3 bases to trimming and J lost 11 bases; unmatched junction nucleotides: 8. This CDR3 reads CASSPRDRTDKLFF. The DNA of the CDR3 is TGTGCCAGCTCACCTCGGGACAGGACTGACAAACTGTTTTTT.

V usage is TRBV4-1 and J usage is TRBJ2-1; 7 positions agree with TRBD1. Trimming removed 4 bases from V and 4 bases from J; junction bases left unmatched: 10. Germline assignment: CDR1 MGHRA and CDR2 YSYEKL. The CDR3 extends over 16 amino acids. CDR3: CASSRSQGTSYNEQFF. CDR3 sequence (DNA): TGCGCCAGCAGCCGGTCACAGGGGACCTCATACAATGAGCAGTTCTTC.

The CDR3 spells CASSLDRGTEAFF. In DNA form, the CDR3 reads TGTGCCAGCAGCTTAGATAGAGGGACTGAAGCTTTCTTT. This chain connects TRBV7-8 to TRBJ1-1; D is unclear. V lost 1 base and J 5 bases, leaving 8 bases between the germline ends. The CDR3 is made up of 13 amino acids. Germline CDR1 and CDR2: SGHVS and FQNEAQ.

The V gene is TRBV6-1, the J gene TRBJ1-4; perhaps TRBD1 as D (5 bases). From germline, CDR1 is MNHNS and CDR2 SASEGT. The CDR3 runs to 16 residues. V lost 4 bases, J lost 0 bases, and 12 bases lay in between. The CDR3 protein is CASSATGYPTNEKLFF. In DNA form, the CDR3 reads TGTGCCAGCAGTGCCACAGGATACCCAACTAATGAAAAACTGTTTTTT.

V and J are TRBV6-5 and TRBJ2-5; TRBD2 might be the D (5 bases). V was pared by 7 bases and J by 7 bases, with 16 bases between. Germline V gene data show CDR1 as MNHEY and CDR2 as SVGAGI. The CDR3 is 13 residues long. The CDR3 spells CASNQDGVGTQYF. CDR3 nucleotides: TGTGCCAGCAACCAAGACGGGGTGGGGACCCAGTACTTC.

The chain couples TRBV7-2 to TRBJ1-5, with D possibly TRBD1 on 5 matching bases. Trimming removed 5 bases from V and 6 bases from J, with 17 bases in between. This CDR3 is 15 amino acids long. Germline loops: CDR1 SGHTA, CDR2 FQGNSA. In DNA, the CDR3 is TGTGCCAGCAGCCCCGGATGGGGCCGAGTTCAGCCCCAGCATTTT. It is translated as CASSPGWGRVQPQHF.

The J gene is TRBJ1-1, the V gene TRBV19; 9 bases line up with TRBD1. The V gene end was trimmed by 7 bases and the J gene end by 2 bases; junction bases not matched to a gene: 14. CDR3 length: 17 residues. Germline V gene lookup returns CDR1 LNHDA and CDR2 SQIVND (reference sequence). As DNA, the CDR3 is TGTGCCAGTACTTCCTTCACACAGGGGGCGTCTAACACTGAAGCTTTCTTT. Amino acids: CASTSFTQGASNTEAFF.

The chain recombines TRBV27 with TRBJ2-1; 9 bases match TRBD1. The CDR3 loop spans 15 amino acids. CDR1 is MNHEY and CDR2 is SMNVEV in the germline V gene (reference sequence). Unmatched junction bases numbered 7, after V lost 5 bases and J lost 5 bases. CDR3 region: CASSPRDRVDNEQFF. The CDR3 nucleotides read TGTGCCAGCAGTCCCCGGGACAGGGTAGACAATGAGCAGTTCTTC.

As for this clone: A junction end diverges from the germline sequence, so it may reflect a read error. The V call is TRBV4-1, the J call TRBJ1-2, with TRBD1 identical over 9 bases. Per the germline V gene, CDR1 is MGHRA and CDR2 is YSYEKL. The CDR3 is 16 amino acids. This CDR3 is CASSREYRGPGYGYIF. In DNA form, the CDR3 reads TGCGCCAGCAGCCGAGAATACAGGGGGCCCGGCTATGGCTACATCTTC.

The chain combines TRBV5-1 with TRBJ2-7; 8 bases line up with TRBD1. Germline loops: CDR1 SGHRS, CDR2 YFSETQ. Germline trimming cut 3 bases from V and 2 bases from J; bases unmatched to any gene: 7. This CDR3 region has 15 residues. CDR3 sequence: CASSSMDRVTYEQYF. The CDR3, as DNA: TGCGCCAGCAGCTCTATGGACAGGGTAACCTACGAGCAGTACTTC. Complete variable domain (other parts from reference TRBV5-1 and TRBJ2-7): KAGVTQTPRYLIKTRGQQVTLSCSPISGHRSVSWYQQTPGQGLQFLFEYFSETQRNKGNFPGRFSGRQFSNSRSEMNVSTLELGDSALYLCASSSMDRVTYEQYFGPGTRLTVT.

The genes are TRBV7-9 and TRBJ2-1, with D uncertain. The CDR3 covers 13 residues. V was pared by 2 bases and J by 3 bases, with 5 bases between. CDR1 and CDR2 (germline): SEHNR, FQNEAQ (reference sequence). The CDR3 DNA is TGTGCCAGCAGCTTAAGAGACTACAATGAGCAGTTCTTC. Encoded protein: CASSLRDYNEQFF.

The J gene is TRBJ1-1, the V gene TRBV7-6; 9 nucleotides match TRBD1. CDR3 length equals 13 residues. The germline gives CDR1 SGHVS, CDR2 FNYEAQ. V lost 1 base and J lost 6; bases outside the gene matches: 0. CDR3 in DNA: TGTGCCAGCAGCTTAGGACAGGGGGCTGAAGCTTTCTTT. Protein sequence: CASSLGQGAEAFF.

J is TRBJ2-2 and V is TRBV6-5; 7 bases agree with TRBD1. This CDR3 contains 16 residues. Germline trimming cut 4 bases from V and 5 bases from J; bases unmatched to any gene: 10. CDR1 is MNHEY and CDR2 is SVGAGI in the germline V gene. CDR3 amino acids: CASSSLRGLRTGELFF. CDR3 sequence (DNA): TGTGCCAGCAGTTCCTTGAGGGGGCTTCGTACCGGGGAGCTGTTTTTT.

This clone has just a few counts. The chain employs TRBV7-9 and TRBJ1-5, with a possible D match to TRBD1 (5 bases). CDR1 SEHNR and CDR2 FQNEAQ come from the germline V gene (reference sequence). The length of the CDR3 is 13 residues. V shed 9 bases and J shed 4 bases, with 13 bases lying between them. CDR3 DNA: TGTGCCAGTGCGGGGCAGGATAATCAGCCCCAGCATTTT. Translating it yields CASAGQDNQPQHF.